Following are 23 T cell receptor beta chains from one sample sequenced in a study of T cell changes during pregnancy in multiple sclerosis. Libraries were prepared by immunoSEQ multiplex PCR; TCRdb keeps only in-frame clonotypes and omits some of them. The repertoire holds approximately 110,000 clones, with around nine tenths as singletons. Sequencing was performed on peripheral blood, taken in the third trimester of pregnancy. The receptors were sampled from a female donor with multiple sclerosis, enrolled in a pregnancy study.

The CDR3 bases are TGTGCCAGCAGCTTGGAGGCAGGGGACGGCTACGAGCAGTACTTC. Translation gives CASSLEAGDGYEQYF. This chain links TRBV5-4 with TRBJ2-7, with TRBD1 as a possible D gene (6 bases). Trimming took off 0 bases at V and 3 bases at J, with 13 bases between the two ends. Germline CDR1 and CDR2: SGHNT and YYREEE (reference sequence). This CDR3 is 15 amino acids long.

The chain is built from TRBV2 and TRBJ1-2; 10 positions match TRBD1. Germline V CDR1 and CDR2: SNHLY, FYNNEI. Trimming cost V 5 bases and J 8 bases; bases outside gene matches: 8. The CDR3 contains 14 residues. The CDR3 region has the DNA TGTGCCAGCAGTCAGAGACAGGGGGCGGGAGGCTACACCTTC. Protein sequence: CASSQRQGAGGYTF. Using reference TRBV2 and TRBJ1-2 for the parts outside the CDR3, the full variable domain is EPEVTQTPSHQVTQMGQEVILRCVPISNHLYFYWYRQILGQKVEFLVSFYNNEISEKSEIFDDQFSVERPDGSNFTLKIRSTKLEDSAMYFCASSQRQGAGGYTFGSGTRLTVV.

The V call is TRBV5-1, the J call TRBJ2-5; TRBD2 is a possible D gene (5 bases). The CDR3 has 15 residues. CDR1 is SGHRS and CDR2 is YFSETQ in the germline V gene. V lost 2 bases to trimming and J lost 3 bases, with 14 bases between them. This CDR3 reads CASSFQTGLEETQYF. CDR3 DNA: TGCGCCAGCAGCTTCCAGACGGGGTTGGAAGAGACCCAGTACTTC.

This chain joins TRBV5-1 and TRBJ2-5; perhaps TRBD1 as D (5 bases). The V gene lost 5 bases and the J gene lost 4 bases, with 15 bases spanning the gap. This CDR3 contains 14 residues. Germline V gene lookup returns CDR1 SGHRS and CDR2 YFSETQ. The CDR3 loop is CASRTAQMGETQYF. CDR3 bases: TGCGCCAGCAGGACAGCACAAATGGGAGAGACCCAGTACTTC.

The V gene is TRBV7-2, the J gene TRBJ2-4; 14 bases fit TRBD2. Germline CDR1 and CDR2: SGHTA and FQGNSA. This CDR3 has 19 residues. V lost 1 base and J lost 6; bases outside the gene matches: 11. CDR3 region: CASSLGTSGGHSHRNIQYF. CDR3 in DNA: TGTGCCAGCAGCTTAGGGACTAGCGGGGGGCACTCACATAGAAACATTCAGTACTTC.

V is TRBV5-5 and J is TRBJ1-5, with D maybe TRBD1 (5 bases). The germline gives CDR1 SGHKS, CDR2 YYEKEE (reference sequence). CDR3 length: 17 residues. V was clipped by 0 bases and J by 3 bases, with 16 bases between them. The CDR3, as DNA: TGTGCCAGCAGCTTGGCCATAGGCGGGGCCTACAATCAGCCCCAGCATTTT. This sequence encodes CASSLAIGGAYNQPQHF. Full variable domain (outside the CDR3, taken from reference TRBV5-5 and TRBJ1-5): DAGVTQSPTHLIKTRGQQVTLRCSPISGHKSVSWYQQVLGQGPQFIFQYYEKEERGRGNFPDRFSARQFPNYSSELNVNALLLGDSALYLCASSLAIGGAYNQPQHFGDGTRLSIL.

V is TRBV19 and J is TRBJ2-1; no definite D call. Looked up from germline, CDR1 is LNHDA and CDR2 is SQIVND (reference sequence). Trimming pared 1 base from V and 1 base from J, leaving 5 bases between. CDR3 length: 14 amino acids. The CDR3 protein is CASSIGHSYNEQFF. In nucleotides, the CDR3 is TGTGCCAGTAGTATAGGACATTCCTACAATGAGCAGTTCTTC.

This clone was recorded once. The chain links TRBV2 to TRBJ2-7; 9 nucleotides agree with TRBD1. The CDR3 length is 15 residues. The germline gives CDR1 SNHLY, CDR2 FYNNEI. V lost 9 bases and J lost 2; bases outside the gene matches: 11. CDR3 sequence (DNA): TGTGCCAGTCTTGGTACAGGGGGCGCAACCTACGAGCAGTACTTC. Translating it yields CASLGTGGATYEQYF.

The rearrangement links TRBV13 to TRBJ1-1, with 10 bases that match TRBD1. Germline V lookup: CDR1 PRHDT, CDR2 FYEKMQ (reference sequence). V was pared by 2 bases and J by 11 bases, with 8 bases of the junction left unmatched. The CDR3 has 14 residues. CDR3 sequence (DNA): TGTGCCAGCAGCTTACCGGGACAGGGGCACCATGCTTTCTTT. Amino acids: CASSLPGQGHHAFF.

The J gene is TRBJ2-7, the V gene TRBV18; 8 bases are shared with TRBD1. Germline CDR1 reads KGHSH; CDR2 reads LQKENI. The junction had 6 bases not matched to a gene; V was cut back by 3 bases and J by 2 bases. This CDR3 has 15 amino acids. Here the CDR3 DNA reads TGTGCCAGCTCACCTCGACAGGGGCCTACCTACGAGCAGTACTTC. Translation gives CASSPRQGPTYEQYF.

The rearrangement joins TRBV9 to TRBJ2-1; TRBD2 matches 14 bases. V gave up 3 bases and J gave up 7 bases; unmatched junction bases: 9. CDR3 length equals 17 residues. The germline V gene encodes CDR1 SGDLS and CDR2 YYNGEE. In DNA, the CDR3 is TGTGCCAGCAGCGCCAGGACTAGCGGGGGGAATTGGAATGAGCAGTTCTTC. Protein sequence: CASSARTSGGNWNEQFF.

The gene calls are TRBV7-9 and TRBJ2-7; 9 positions agree with TRBD1. This CDR3 contains 17 residues. Germline V CDR1 and CDR2: SEHNR, FQNEAQ (reference sequence). After removal of 0 bases from V and 5 bases from J, the junction contained 11 bases not matched to a gene. Written as DNA, the CDR3 is TGTGCCAGCAGCTTAGCGGGTGGTGGGACAGGGAACCACGAGCAGTACTTC. Its protein product is CASSLAGGGTGNHEQYF.

The chain recombines TRBV7-2 with TRBJ1-6, with D unresolved. Trimming took off 4 bases at V and 10 bases at J, with 14 bases between the two ends. The CDR3 has 14 residues. Germline V lookup: CDR1 SGHTA, CDR2 FQGNSA. The CDR3 spells CASSSGPAGSPLHF. CDR3 DNA: TGTGCCAGCAGCTCAGGACCTGCGGGATCACCCCTCCACTTT.

The genes are TRBV25-1 and TRBJ1-2; tentatively, D is TRBD1 (6 bases). The CDR3 spans 12 residues. The V end lost 8 bases, the J end lost 6 bases, and 13 bases lay between the germline ends. Looked up from germline, CDR1 is MGHDK and CDR2 is SYGVNS. CDR3 region: CASSLGGHGYTF. The CDR3 nucleotides read TGTGCCAGCTCTTTGGGGGGGCATGGCTACACCTTC.

This chain links TRBV5-1 with TRBJ2-5; 7 bases are a match to TRBD1. The J call is doubtful: the DNA matches TRBJ2-7 better. Germline lookup yields CDR1 SGHRS and CDR2 YFSETQ. The CDR3 contains 15 residues. The CDR3 here is CASSLDPGQPYEQYF. The CDR3 DNA reads TGCGCCAGCAGCTTGGACCCGGGACAGCCCTACGAGCAGTACTTC.

The V gene is TRBV19, the J gene TRBJ2-6; no definite D call. V was clipped by 4 bases and J by 0 bases, with 10 bases between them. This CDR3 has 16 residues. Germline values: CDR1 LNHDA, CDR2 SQIVND (reference sequence). The CDR3 sequence: CASSTRLSSGANVLTF. DNA of the CDR3: TGTGCCAGTAGTACCAGGCTTTCCTCTGGGGCCAACGTCCTGACTTTC.

This rearrangement joins TRBV2 to TRBJ2-1; D is perhaps TRBD2 (7 bases). V lost 7 bases and J lost 6, with 19 bases in between. This CDR3 has 15 amino acids. CDR1 is SNHLY, CDR2 FYNNEI, per germline. The CDR3 DNA reads TGTGCCAGCAACCTAGTAGGAGGGGGGGCCAATGAGCAGTTCTTC. This translates into CASNLVGGGANEQFF. The variable domain in full, completed from reference TRBV2 and TRBJ2-1, reads EPEVTQTPSHQVTQMGQEVILRCVPISNHLYFYWYRQILGQKVEFLVSFYNNEISEKSEIFDDQFSVERPDGSNFTLKIRSTKLEDSAMYFCASNLVGGGANEQFFGPGTRLTVL.

This clone was observed once. This chain links TRBV19 with TRBJ2-7, with D possibly being TRBD2 (6 bases). V lost 5 bases to trimming and J lost 5 bases, with 13 bases between them. The CDR3 is made up of 13 amino acids. CDR1 is LNHDA, CDR2 SQIVND, per germline (reference sequence). For the CDR3, the DNA is TGTGCCAGTAGTCTAGCGTCTCGAGACGAGCAGTACTTC. Translation: CASSLASRDEQYF.

The rearrangement links TRBV9 to TRBJ2-6; D ambiguous. Looked up from germline, CDR1 is SGDLS and CDR2 is YYNGEE. The CDR3 sequence is 14 residues long. V lost 3 bases to trimming and J lost 0 bases, with 4 bases between them. The CDR3 loop reads CASSAVSGANVLTF. In DNA, the CDR3 is TGTGCCAGCAGCGCCGTCTCTGGGGCCAACGTCCTGACTTTC.

This clone came up once. The CDR3 reads CASSYSVANEQFF. CDR3 sequence (DNA): TGTGCCAGCAGTTACTCCGTAGCCAATGAGCAGTTCTTC. The rearrangement links TRBV6-5 to TRBJ2-1; D is unresolved. Trimming cost V 0 bases and J 6 bases, with 6 bases left between them. The CDR3 runs to 13 residues. Looked up from germline, CDR1 is MNHEY and CDR2 is SVGAGI.

The V and J genes are TRBV7-4 and TRBJ1-4, with D uncertain. Trimming stripped 5 bases from V and 3 bases from J, with 13 bases between. Germline lookup yields CDR1 SGHVT and CDR2 SQSDAQ. The CDR3 length is 15 residues. CDR3 DNA: TGTGCCAGCAGCCCGCGGGAGTTTGCTAATGAAAAACTGTTTTTT. Translated, it gives CASSPREFANEKLFF.

The chain recombines TRBV11-3 with TRBJ2-7, with a tentative D call TRBD2 (6 bases). Germline V gene data show CDR1 as SGHNT and CDR2 as YENEEA. V was cut by 3 bases and J by 7 bases, with 10 bases left in between. The CDR3 totals 12 residues. CDR3 amino acids: CASSLDYGEQYF. Written as DNA, the CDR3 is TGTGCCAGCAGCTTGGACTACGGGGAGCAGTACTTC.

This rearrangement joins TRBV7-9 to TRBJ1-2; TRBD1 is a possible D gene (6 bases). The germline V gene encodes CDR1 SEHNR and CDR2 FQNEAQ (reference sequence). V gave up 2 bases and J gave up 4 bases, with 11 bases separating them. The CDR3 runs to 14 residues. The CDR3 DNA reads TGTGCCAGCAGCTTACGACAGGTCCCCTATGGCTACACCTTC. It is translated as CASSLRQVPYGYTF.